This passage covers 10 T cell receptor beta chains from one sample sequenced in a study of blood T cells in healthy people across ages. Primed by a sample-barcoded 5' primer and a J-beta primer mix, a second PCR proceeded for roughly 6 to 12 cycles. In TCRdb, the 5' RACE reads were re-called with MiXCR into one record per CDR3 protein. The sample holds 1.5 million to 2 million distinct CDR3 sequences; roughly 27% are singletons and the top ten take roughly 8%. The sequenced sample was blood. The receptor source for this set is a woman aged 25 to 39 in good health.

The chain uses TRBV10-3 and TRBJ1-3; the D is unclear. V shed 7 bases and J shed 0 bases, with 4 bases lying between them. Germline CDR1 and CDR2: ENHRY and SYGVKD. This CDR3 has 12 residues. CDR3 sequence (DNA): TGTGCCATCACCAGCTCTGGAAACACCATATATTTT. Residues: CAITSSGNTIYF.

This clonotype was counted a few times. In nucleotides, the CDR3 is TGCAGTGCCCAGGGCGGGGCCGAGCAGTACTTC. This encodes CSAQGGAEQYF. The chain employs TRBV20-1 and TRBJ2-7; D perhaps matches TRBD2 (6 bases). Germline V gives CDR1 DFQATT, CDR2 SNEGSKA (reference sequence). V lost 6 bases to trimming and J lost 6 bases, with 12 bases between them. This CDR3 is built from 11 residues.

There are a few counts of this clonotype. V gene TRBV12-3 or TRBV12-4 combines with J gene TRBJ1-2; possibly TRBD1 for D (6 bases). Trimming took 7 bases from V and 5 from J, leaving 11 bases between them. This CDR3 contains 12 residues. For the CDR3, the DNA is TGTGCCAGCACCTTGGGGGCATATGGCTACACCTTC. Residues: CASTLGAYGYTF.

The sample holds a few counts of this clonotype. The chain recombines TRBV10-1 with TRBJ2-3, with TRBD2 matching over 14 bases. Per germline, CDR1 WNHNN and CDR2 SYGVQD (reference sequence). Trimming took 4 bases from V and 2 from J; bases not matched to a gene: 8. This CDR3 contains 18 residues. CDR3 sequence reads: CASSAGLAGGPSTDTQYF. CDR3 bases: TGCGCCAGCAGTGCCGGACTAGCGGGGGGCCCTTCCACAGATACGCAGTATTTT.

The V and J genes are TRBV12-3 or TRBV12-4 and TRBJ2-2; D is possibly TRBD2 (5 bases). The CDR3 has 14 amino acids. Trimming cost V 10 bases and J 4 bases, with 16 bases left between them. The DNA of the CDR3 is TGTGCCACAAACACGGGGTCTGGCACCGGGGAGCTGTTTTTT. It translates to CATNTGSGTGELFF.

This clonotype turned up a few times. The chain has TRBV20-1 and TRBJ2-7, with a weak D call TRBD1 (5 bases). This CDR3 is built from 14 residues. Trimming pared 0 bases from V and 2 bases from J, leaving 11 bases between. Germline CDR1 DFQATT, CDR2 SNEGSKA (reference sequence). The CDR3 is CSARDWQGTYEQYF. Here the CDR3 DNA reads TGCAGTGCTAGAGATTGGCAGGGAACCTACGAGCAGTACTTC.

The sample holds a few counts of this clonotype. The chain carries TRBV11-2 and TRBJ2-1; 12 nucleotides agree with TRBD1. Germline assignment: CDR1 SGHAT and CDR2 FQNNGV. V lost 7 bases, J lost 4 bases, and 14 bases stayed unmatched. The CDR3 loop spans 18 amino acids. The DNA of the CDR3 is TGTGCCAGCACCGATCCAGCCGGGACAGGGGGCCTGTACAATGAGCAGTTCTTC. Protein sequence: CASTDPAGTGGLYNEQFF.

A remark on this clonotype: Its ends do not fully match the called genes, so a read error is possible. V and J are TRBV9 and TRBJ2-6; D not resolved. This CDR3 spans 13 amino acids. Germline V gene lookup returns CDR1 SGDLS and CDR2 YYNGEE. CDR3 coding DNA: TGTGCCTGCAGTGAACCTGGGGCCAACGTCCTGACTTTC. Translated, it gives CACSEPGANVLTF.

This clonotype has just one count. A much larger clonotype is one base distant, so this may be a read error. As DNA, the CDR3 is TGTGCCAGCAGCTTAGGTTTGGGGACAGCCCAAGAGGCCCAGTACTTC. Residues: CASSLGLGTAQEAQYF. The gene calls are TRBV7-2 and TRBJ2-7; 7 bases map to TRBD1. Germline V CDR1 and CDR2: SGHTA, FQGNSA. The V and J ends lost 1 base and 10 bases, in that order; junction bases with no gene match: 16. There are 16 residues in the CDR3.

This clonotype showed up many times. This sequence joins TRBV5-1 and TRBJ2-7, with 7 bases matching TRBD1. The V and J ends lost 0 bases and 9 bases, in that order; junction bases with no gene match: 6. The CDR3 is 13 amino acids. The germline gives CDR1 SGHRS, CDR2 YFSETQ. CDR3 sequence: CASSLVRDSSQYF. CDR3 nucleotides: TGCGCCAGCAGCTTGGTTCGGGACAGCTCGCAGTACTTC.